Below are 20 T cell receptor beta chains sequenced from a single sample in a study of metastatic and nonmetastatic thyroid tumors (dated by TCRdb to the early 2020s). None of the patients had been given any treatment before thyroid surgery. Libraries came from PCR. TCRdb lists the instrument as Illumina HiSeq 4000. TCRdb reworked the public reads: Q25 trimming with fastp, MiXCR clone assembly, productive beta chains retained. Recorded for this sample are under 8,000 clones; 35% to 45% of them occurred a single time. Approximately 13% of the sample is in the top ten clones. Material: adjacent normal tissue. These receptors came from a female donor with papillary thyroid cancer or a benign thyroid nodule (not recorded which). Some clones in this sample may be carry-over from other donors' samples.

J is TRBJ1-2 and V is TRBV6-1; D perhaps matches TRBD1 (6 bases). The germline V and J ends were trimmed by 8 bases and 2 bases, with 12 bases remaining between them. CDR3 length equals 13 residues. Germline CDR1 reads MNHNS; CDR2 reads SASEGT. DNA for the CDR3: TGTGCCAGCGACAGGACCCGAAACTATGGCTACACCTTC. Protein product: CASDRTRNYGYTF.

This clone turned up a few times. V usage is TRBV2 and J usage is TRBJ1-2; no definite D call. The CDR3 has 14 residues. V gave up 2 bases and J gave up 1 base, with 8 bases separating them. From germline, CDR1 is SNHLY and CDR2 FYNNEI. The DNA of the CDR3 is TGTGCCAGCAGTGAACTGAAGGGTAACTATGGCTACACCTTC. It is translated as CASSELKGNYGYTF.

This clone is a singleton in its sample. This chain joins TRBV20-1 and TRBJ2-2, with 8 bases lining up with TRBD1. Germline CDR1 reads DFQATT; CDR2 reads SNEGSKA (reference sequence). The ends lost 5 bases at V and 4 bases at J; junction bases unmatched: 6. The CDR3 covers 14 residues. CDR3 loop: CSAATGAGTGELFF. CDR3 nucleotides: TGCAGTGCTGCGACAGGGGCGGGCACCGGGGAGCTGTTTTTT.

This clone was counted a single time. The chain couples TRBV3-1 to TRBJ1-2, with 7 positions matching TRBD1. This CDR3 region has 15 residues. CDR1 is LGHDT and CDR2 is YNNKEL in the germline V gene (reference sequence). Trimming cost V 4 bases and J 4 bases; bases outside gene matches: 9. The CDR3 nucleotides read TGTGCCAGCAGCCCTCGGGAGGGACAGACCTATGGCTACACCTTC. Protein product: CASSPREGQTYGYTF.

This clone was detected only once. The gene calls are TRBV5-4 and TRBJ2-7; no clear D gene. Germline V gives CDR1 SGHNT, CDR2 YYREEE (reference sequence). V lost 0 bases and J 3 bases, leaving 10 bases between the germline ends. This CDR3 is 14 amino acids long. CDR3 loop: CASSLGSSLYEQYF. Written as DNA, the CDR3 is TGTGCCAGCAGCTTGGGGAGCAGCCTCTACGAGCAGTACTTC.

By sample fraction, this clone is medium-sized. This chain connects TRBV30 to TRBJ1-1; D ambiguous. With 2 bases removed from V and 4 bases from J, the gap between germline ends came to 5 bases. Per germline, CDR1 GTSNPN and CDR2 SVGIG (reference sequence). CDR3 length: 11 amino acids. The CDR3 reads CAWSSPTEAFF. The DNA for the CDR3 is TGTGCCTGGAGTTCACCCACTGAAGCTTTCTTT.

Notes on this clone: A read error is possible here, since a much larger clone lies one base away. The chain recombines TRBV20-1 with TRBJ2-7; either TRBD1 or TRBD2 may supply D (5 bases each). Germline CDR1 and CDR2: DFQATT and SNEGSKA (reference sequence). The V and J ends lost 4 bases and 2 bases respectively, with 18 bases between them. There are 15 residues in the CDR3. CDR3 sequence reads: CSAKWEMGPAYEQYF. DNA for the CDR3: TGCAGTGCTAAATGGGAGATGGGGCCCGCCTACGAGCAGTACTTC.

The CDR3 DNA reads as TGTGCCAGCAGCTTAGGTCAAATCCCTAATCAGCCCCAGCATTTT. This gives the protein CASSLGQIPNQPQHF. The chain joins TRBV11-2 to TRBJ1-5, with D hard to call. There are 15 residues in the CDR3. Between the trimmed V and J ends, which lost 1 base and 4 bases, there was a span of 11 bases. CDR1 is SGHAT, CDR2 FQNNGV, per germline.

V usage is TRBV27 and J usage is TRBJ1-2; TRBD1 matches at 7 bases. Germline V gene data show CDR1 as MNHEY and CDR2 as SMNVEV (reference sequence). The V segment lost 0 bases and the J segment 4 bases; nucleotides outside the gene matches: 2. The length of the CDR3 is 14 residues. CDR3 nucleotide sequence: TGTGCCAGCAGTTTATCACCAGGGGGCTATGGCTACACCTTC. As protein: CASSLSPGGYGYTF.

The chain joins TRBV11-3 to TRBJ1-6; D is perhaps TRBD1 (5 bases). Germline V CDR1 and CDR2: SGHNT, YENEEA. This CDR3 contains 14 residues. Trimming took 5 bases from V and 7 from J, leaving 12 bases between them. The CDR3 nucleotides are TGTGCCAGCAGCCTAGGGGCCCGCAATTCACCCCTCCACTTT. Translated, it gives CASSLGARNSPLHF.

V gene TRBV9 combines with J gene TRBJ1-4, with D unresolved. V was clipped by 0 bases and J by 6 bases, with 9 bases between them. CDR3 length: 14 residues. Germline V CDR1 and CDR2: SGDLS, YYNGEE. CDR3 residues: CASSVEDTYEKLFF. CDR3 bases: TGTGCCAGCAGCGTAGAGGATACATATGAAAAACTGTTTTTT.

V and J are TRBV7-9 and TRBJ2-7, with TRBD2 matching over 10 bases. Germline-derived CDR1 and CDR2 are SEHNR and FQNEAQ (reference sequence). The CDR3 length is 15 residues. J lost 2 bases, V lost 5 bases, and 6 bases had no gene match. The CDR3 loop reads CASSPGLASTYEQYF. The CDR3 DNA sequence: TGTGCCAGCAGCCCGGGACTAGCGAGCACCTACGAGCAGTACTTC.

This clone has more than one count but fewer than ten. The V call is TRBV6-6, the J call TRBJ2-7, with D unresolved. The V gene's germline CDR1 is MNHNY and CDR2 SVGAGI (reference sequence). Between the trimmed V and J ends, which lost 2 bases and 1 base, there was a span of 9 bases. CDR3 length: 14 amino acids. The CDR3 nucleotides are TGTGCCAGCAGTTACCACCAGGCTTCCTACGAGCAGTACTTC. It is translated as CASSYHQASYEQYF.

The rearrangement joins TRBV6-1 to TRBJ1-5; D not certain. V lost 4 bases to trimming and J lost 7 bases, with 17 bases between them. The CDR3 length is 15 residues. Germline V gene lookup returns CDR1 MNHNS and CDR2 SASEGT. The CDR3 coding sequence is TGTGCCAGCAGTGCACGGTGGGGAGCCAACCAGCCCCAGCATTTT. This codes for CASSARWGANQPQHF.

This rearrangement joins TRBV5-1 to TRBJ1-2; no firm D call. This CDR3 has 13 residues. Germline lookup yields CDR1 SGHRS and CDR2 YFSETQ. Trimming shortened V by 0 bases and J by 6 bases, and 9 bases separated the two germline ends. The CDR3 protein is CASSLAGLDGYTF. As DNA, the CDR3 is TGCGCCAGCAGCTTGGCTGGATTGGATGGCTACACCTTC.

The table lists this clone with a few counts. This chain's CDR3 is CASSYSEGGPREQYF. CDR3 sequence (DNA): TGTGCCAGCAGTTACTCGGAGGGAGGGCCGAGAGAGCAGTACTTC. The V and J genes are TRBV6-2 or TRBV6-3 and TRBJ2-7, with 7 bases identical to TRBD2. J gave up 7 bases and V 0 bases, and 9 bases lay outside the gene matches. CDR1 is MNHEY and CDR2 is SVGEGT in the germline V gene. This CDR3 has 15 amino acids.

This clone was seen a few times. This chain uses TRBV6-5 with TRBJ1-2; 10 bases map to TRBD1. Trimming removed 1 base from V and 0 bases from J; junction bases left unmatched: 2. Germline values: CDR1 MNHEY, CDR2 SVGAGI. The length of the CDR3 is 16 residues. The CDR3 is CASSYLGQGANYGYTF. As DNA, the CDR3 is TGTGCCAGCAGTTACTTAGGACAGGGGGCTAACTATGGCTACACCTTC.

By its share, this clone is large. The J gene is TRBJ2-7, the V gene TRBV6-1; unclear D gene. The V end was cut by 7 bases, the J end by 0 bases, with 10 bases between. The CDR3 extends over 13 amino acids. Germline V gene sequence: CDR1 MNHNS, CDR2 SASEGT. The CDR3 DNA reads TGTGCCAGCACCTCCGGCAGCTCCTACGAGCAGTACTTC. It codes for CASTSGSSYEQYF.

V and J are TRBV27 and TRBJ2-1; TRBD2 agrees at 11 bases. CDR1 and CDR2 from the germline V gene are MNHEY and SMNVEV (reference sequence). This CDR3 is built from 16 residues. The V and J ends lost 5 bases and 10 bases, in that order; junction bases with no gene match: 13. The CDR3 DNA sequence: TGTGCCAGCAGTCCTCGGGGGACTAGCGGACCCCTGGAGCAGTTCTTC. This translates into CASSPRGTSGPLEQFF.

The chain is built from TRBV12-3 or TRBV12-4 and TRBJ2-7; 7 nucleotides agree with TRBD1. The J segment lost 3 bases and the V segment lost 6 bases, leaving 11 bases of the junction unmatched. The CDR3 loop spans 15 amino acids. The CDR3 DNA reads as TGTGCCAGCAGGATCTCCCGGGCAGGGGGCTACGAGCAGTACTTC. This codes for CASRISRAGGYEQYF.